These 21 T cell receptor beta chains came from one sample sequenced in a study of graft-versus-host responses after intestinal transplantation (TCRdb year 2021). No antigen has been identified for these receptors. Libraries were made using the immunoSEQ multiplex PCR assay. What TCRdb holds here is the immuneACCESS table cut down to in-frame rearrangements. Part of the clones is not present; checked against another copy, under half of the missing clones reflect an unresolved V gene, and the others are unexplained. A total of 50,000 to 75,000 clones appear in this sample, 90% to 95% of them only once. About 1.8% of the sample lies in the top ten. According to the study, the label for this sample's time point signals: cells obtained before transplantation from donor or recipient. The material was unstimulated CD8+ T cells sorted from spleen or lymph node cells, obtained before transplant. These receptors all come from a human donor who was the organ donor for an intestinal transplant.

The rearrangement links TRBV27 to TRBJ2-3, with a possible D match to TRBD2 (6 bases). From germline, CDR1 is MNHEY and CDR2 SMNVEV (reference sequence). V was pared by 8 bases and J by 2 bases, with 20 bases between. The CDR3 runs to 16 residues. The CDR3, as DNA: TGTGCCAGCTCTTGGAGGCCGGGAGACTCCACAGATACGCAGTATTTT. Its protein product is CASSWRPGDSTDTQYF.

CDR3 sequence reads: CASSAAGRAAGELFF. The DNA for the CDR3 is TGTGCCAGCAGCGCCGCGGGGCGGGCCGCCGGGGAGCTGTTTTTT. The chain joins TRBV9 to TRBJ2-2; D is possibly TRBD2 (6 bases). This CDR3 has 15 residues. Germline loops: CDR1 SGDLS, CDR2 YYNGEE. Trimming cost V 3 bases and J 6 bases, with 15 bases left between them.

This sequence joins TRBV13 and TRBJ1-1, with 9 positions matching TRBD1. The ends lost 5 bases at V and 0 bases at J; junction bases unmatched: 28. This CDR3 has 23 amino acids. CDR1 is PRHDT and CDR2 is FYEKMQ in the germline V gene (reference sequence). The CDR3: CASSPTFPGQGRPYRPMNTEAFF. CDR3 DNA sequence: TGTGCCAGCAGCCCTACATTCCCCGGACAGGGGCGACCCTACCGCCCAATGAACACTGAAGCTTTCTTT.

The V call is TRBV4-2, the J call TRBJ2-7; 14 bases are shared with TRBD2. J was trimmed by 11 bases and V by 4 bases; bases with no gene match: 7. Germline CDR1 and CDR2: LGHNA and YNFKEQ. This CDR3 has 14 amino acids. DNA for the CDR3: TGTGCCAGCAGCCCTTGGGGACTAGCGGGAGTTAAGTACTTC. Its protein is CASSPWGLAGVKYF.

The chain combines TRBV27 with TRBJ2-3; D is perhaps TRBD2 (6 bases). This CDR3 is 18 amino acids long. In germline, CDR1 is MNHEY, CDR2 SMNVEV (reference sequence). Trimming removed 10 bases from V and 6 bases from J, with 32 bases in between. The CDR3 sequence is CATSPLGQAGLLVDTQYF. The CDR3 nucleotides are TGTGCCACCTCCCCCCTCGGACAAGCGGGCCTTTTGGTGGATACGCAGTATTTT.

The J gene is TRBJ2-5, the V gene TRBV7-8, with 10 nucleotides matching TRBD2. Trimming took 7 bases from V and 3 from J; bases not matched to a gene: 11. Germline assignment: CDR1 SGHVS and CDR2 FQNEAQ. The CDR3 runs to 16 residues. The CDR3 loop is CASNDISGRAEETQYF. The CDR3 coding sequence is TGTGCCAGCAACGACATCAGCGGGAGGGCCGAAGAGACCCAGTACTTC.

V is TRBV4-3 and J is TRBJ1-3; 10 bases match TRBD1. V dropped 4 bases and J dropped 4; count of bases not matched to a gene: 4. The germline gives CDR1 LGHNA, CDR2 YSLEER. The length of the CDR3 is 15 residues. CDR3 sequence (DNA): TGCGCCAGCAGCCGAGGGACAGGGGCAGGAAACACCATATATTTT. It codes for CASSRGTGAGNTIYF.

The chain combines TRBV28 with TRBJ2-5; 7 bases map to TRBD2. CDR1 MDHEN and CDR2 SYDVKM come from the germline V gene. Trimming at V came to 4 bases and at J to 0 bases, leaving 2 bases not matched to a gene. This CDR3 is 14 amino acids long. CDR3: CASSSLADQETQYF. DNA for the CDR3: TGTGCCAGCAGTTCTCTAGCGGACCAAGAGACCCAGTACTTC.

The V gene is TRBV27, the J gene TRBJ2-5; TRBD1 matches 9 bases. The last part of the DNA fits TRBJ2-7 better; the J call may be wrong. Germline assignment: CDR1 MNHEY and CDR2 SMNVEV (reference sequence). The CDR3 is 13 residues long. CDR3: CASSWGQGYEQYF. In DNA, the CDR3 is TGTGCCAGCAGTTGGGGACAGGGCTACGAGCAGTACTTC.

CDR3 DNA sequence: TGTGCCACCCGGACAGCCGCCTACGAGCAGTACTTC. It codes for CATRTAAYEQYF. J is TRBJ2-7 and V is TRBV28; a weak D match, TRBD1 (6 bases). Germline assignment: CDR1 MDHEN and CDR2 SYDVKM. Trimming cost V 10 bases and J 2 bases, with 12 bases left between them. The CDR3 totals 12 residues.

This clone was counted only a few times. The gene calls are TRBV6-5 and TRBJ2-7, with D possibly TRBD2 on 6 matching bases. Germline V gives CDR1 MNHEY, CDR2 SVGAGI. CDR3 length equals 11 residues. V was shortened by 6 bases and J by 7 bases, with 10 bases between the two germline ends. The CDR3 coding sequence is TGTGCCAGCAGGGTAAGCGGGGAGCAGTACTTC. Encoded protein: CASRVSGEQYF.

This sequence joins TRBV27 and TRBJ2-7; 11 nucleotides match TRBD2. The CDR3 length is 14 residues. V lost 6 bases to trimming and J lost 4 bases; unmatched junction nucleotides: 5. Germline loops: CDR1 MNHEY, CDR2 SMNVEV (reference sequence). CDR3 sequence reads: CASRPGLAEYEQYF. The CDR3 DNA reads TGTGCCAGCAGGCCGGGACTAGCGGAGTACGAGCAGTACTTC.

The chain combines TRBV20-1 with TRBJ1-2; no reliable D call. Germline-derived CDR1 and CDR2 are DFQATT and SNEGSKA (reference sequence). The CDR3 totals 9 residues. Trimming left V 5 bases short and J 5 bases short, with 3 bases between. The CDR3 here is CSAQYGYTF. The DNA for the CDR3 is TGCAGTGCTCAATATGGCTACACCTTC.

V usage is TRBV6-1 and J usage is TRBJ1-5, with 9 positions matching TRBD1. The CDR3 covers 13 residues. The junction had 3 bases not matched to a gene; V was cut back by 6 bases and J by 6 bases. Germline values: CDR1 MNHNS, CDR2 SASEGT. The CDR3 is CASSTGGRQPQHF. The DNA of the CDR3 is TGTGCCAGCAGCACAGGGGGCCGTCAGCCCCAGCATTTT.

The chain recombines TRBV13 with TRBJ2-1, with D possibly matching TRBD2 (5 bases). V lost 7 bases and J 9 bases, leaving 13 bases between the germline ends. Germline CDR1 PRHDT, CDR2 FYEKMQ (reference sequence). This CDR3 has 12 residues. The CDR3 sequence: CASTTIYGEQFF. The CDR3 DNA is TGTGCCAGCACGACTATCTACGGTGAGCAGTTCTTC.

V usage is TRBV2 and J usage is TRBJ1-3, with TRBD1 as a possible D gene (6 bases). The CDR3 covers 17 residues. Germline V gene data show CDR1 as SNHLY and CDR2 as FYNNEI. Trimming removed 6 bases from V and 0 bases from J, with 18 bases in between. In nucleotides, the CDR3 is TGTGCCAGCAGGGAGGACAGTTCAGCTTCCTCTGGAAACACCATATATTTT. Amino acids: CASREDSSASSGNTIYF.

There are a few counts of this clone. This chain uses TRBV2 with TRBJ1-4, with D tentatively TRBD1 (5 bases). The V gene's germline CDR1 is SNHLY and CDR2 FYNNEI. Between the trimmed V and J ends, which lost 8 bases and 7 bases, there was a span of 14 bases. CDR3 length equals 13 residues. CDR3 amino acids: CASPTPGGEKLFF. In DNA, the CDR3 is TGTGCCAGCCCAACCCCGGGGGGTGAAAAACTGTTTTTT.

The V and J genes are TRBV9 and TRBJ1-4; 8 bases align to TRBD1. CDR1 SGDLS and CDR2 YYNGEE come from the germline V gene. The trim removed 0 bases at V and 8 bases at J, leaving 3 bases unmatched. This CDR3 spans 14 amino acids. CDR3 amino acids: CASSVAGGEEKLFF. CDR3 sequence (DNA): TGTGCCAGCAGCGTAGCAGGGGGCGAGGAAAAACTGTTTTTT.

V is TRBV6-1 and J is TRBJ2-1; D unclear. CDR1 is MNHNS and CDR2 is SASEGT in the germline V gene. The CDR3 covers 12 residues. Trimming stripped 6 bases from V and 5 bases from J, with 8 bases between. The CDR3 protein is CASRAYDNEQFF. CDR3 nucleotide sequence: TGTGCCAGCAGGGCTTATGACAATGAGCAGTTCTTC.

The CDR3 DNA reads as TGTGCCTGGAGCCAGGGTGACGGCTACACCTTC. Translating it yields CAWSQGDGYTF. The chain combines TRBV30 with TRBJ1-2; D might be TRBD1 (5 bases). With 3 bases removed from V and 8 bases from J, the gap between germline ends came to 10 bases. The length of the CDR3 is 11 residues. CDR1 and CDR2 (germline): GTSNPN, SVGIG (reference sequence).

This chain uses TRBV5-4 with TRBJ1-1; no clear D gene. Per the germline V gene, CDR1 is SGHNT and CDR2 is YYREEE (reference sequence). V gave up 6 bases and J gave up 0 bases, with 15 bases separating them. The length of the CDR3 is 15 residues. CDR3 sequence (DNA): TGTGCCAGCAACTCGATAGACAACTTGAACACTGAAGCTTTCTTT. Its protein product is CASNSIDNLNTEAFF. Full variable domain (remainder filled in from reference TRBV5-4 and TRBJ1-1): ETGVTQSPTHLIKTRGQQVTLRCSSQSGHNTVSWYQQALGQGPQFIFQYYREEENGRGNFPPRFSGLQFPNYSSELNVNALELDDSALYLCASNSIDNLNTEAFFGQGTRLTVV.